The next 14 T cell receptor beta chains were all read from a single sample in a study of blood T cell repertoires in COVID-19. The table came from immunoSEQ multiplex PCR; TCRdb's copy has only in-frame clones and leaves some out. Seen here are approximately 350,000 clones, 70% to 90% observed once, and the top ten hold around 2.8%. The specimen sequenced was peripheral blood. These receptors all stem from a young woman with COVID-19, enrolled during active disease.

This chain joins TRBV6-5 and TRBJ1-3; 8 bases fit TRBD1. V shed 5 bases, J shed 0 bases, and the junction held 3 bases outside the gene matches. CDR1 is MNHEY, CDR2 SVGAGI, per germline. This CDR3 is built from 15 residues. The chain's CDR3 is CASSPTGGSGNTIYF. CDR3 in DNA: TGTGCCAGCAGTCCTACAGGGGGCTCTGGAAACACCATATATTTT.

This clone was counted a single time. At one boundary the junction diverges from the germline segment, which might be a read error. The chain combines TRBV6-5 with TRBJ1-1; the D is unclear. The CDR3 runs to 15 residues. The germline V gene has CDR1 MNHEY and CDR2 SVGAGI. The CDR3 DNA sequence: TGTGCCAGCAGTGACTCTGGACTGACGAACACTGAAGCTTTCTTT. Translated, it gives CASSDSGLTNTEAFF.

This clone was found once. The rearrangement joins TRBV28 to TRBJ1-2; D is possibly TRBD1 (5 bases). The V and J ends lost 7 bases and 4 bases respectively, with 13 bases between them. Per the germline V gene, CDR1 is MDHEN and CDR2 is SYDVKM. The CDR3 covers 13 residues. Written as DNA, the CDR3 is TGTGCCAGCACTCCCCCTGACAGCTATGGCTACACCTTC. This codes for CASTPPDSYGYTF.

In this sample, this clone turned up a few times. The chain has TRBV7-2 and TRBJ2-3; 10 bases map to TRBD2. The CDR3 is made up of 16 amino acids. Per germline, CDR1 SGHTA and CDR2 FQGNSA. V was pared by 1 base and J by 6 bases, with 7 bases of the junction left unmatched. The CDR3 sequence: CASSLVSGGALDTQYF. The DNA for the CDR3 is TGTGCCAGCAGCTTAGTGAGCGGGGGGGCTCTCGATACGCAGTATTTT.

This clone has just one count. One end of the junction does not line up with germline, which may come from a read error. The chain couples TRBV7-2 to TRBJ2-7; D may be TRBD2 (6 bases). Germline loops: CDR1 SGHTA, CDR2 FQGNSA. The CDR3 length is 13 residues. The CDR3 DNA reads TGTGCCAGCCGCTTGGGGGGTAGCCACGAGCAGTACTTC. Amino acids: CASRLGGSHEQYF. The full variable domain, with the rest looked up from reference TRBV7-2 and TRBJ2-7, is GAGVSQSPSNKVTEKGKDVELRCDPISGHTALYWYRQSLGQGLEFLIYFQGNSAPDKSGLPSDRFSAERTGGSVSTLTIQRTQQEDSAVYLCASRLGGSHEQYFGPGTRLTVT.

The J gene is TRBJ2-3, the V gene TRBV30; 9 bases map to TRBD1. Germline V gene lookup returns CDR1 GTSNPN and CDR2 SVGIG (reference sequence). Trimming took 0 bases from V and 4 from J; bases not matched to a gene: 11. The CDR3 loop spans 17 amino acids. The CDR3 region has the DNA TGTGCCTGGAGTGTCCCCTGGACAGGGGTAATTGCAGATACGCAGTATTTT. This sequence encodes CAWSVPWTGVIADTQYF.

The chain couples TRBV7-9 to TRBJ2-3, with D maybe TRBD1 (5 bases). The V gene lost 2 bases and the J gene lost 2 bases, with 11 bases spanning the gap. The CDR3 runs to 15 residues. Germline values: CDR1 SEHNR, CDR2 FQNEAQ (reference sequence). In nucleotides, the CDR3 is TGTGCCAGCAGCTTATTGGAAGGGGCCACAGATACGCAGTATTTT. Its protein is CASSLLEGATDTQYF.

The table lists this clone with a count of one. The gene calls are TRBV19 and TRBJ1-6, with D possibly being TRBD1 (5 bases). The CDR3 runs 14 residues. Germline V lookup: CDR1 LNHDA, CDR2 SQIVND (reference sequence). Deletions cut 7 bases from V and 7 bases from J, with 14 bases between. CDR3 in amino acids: CASTLGGGNSPLHF. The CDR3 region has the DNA TGTGCCAGTACCCTGGGGGGTGGCAATTCACCCCTCCACTTT.

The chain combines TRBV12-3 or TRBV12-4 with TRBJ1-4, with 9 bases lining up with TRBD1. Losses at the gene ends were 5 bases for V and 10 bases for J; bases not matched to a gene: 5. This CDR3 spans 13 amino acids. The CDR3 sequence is CASSGTGMGKLFF. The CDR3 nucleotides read TGTGCCAGCAGTGGGACAGGGATGGGAAAACTGTTTTTT.

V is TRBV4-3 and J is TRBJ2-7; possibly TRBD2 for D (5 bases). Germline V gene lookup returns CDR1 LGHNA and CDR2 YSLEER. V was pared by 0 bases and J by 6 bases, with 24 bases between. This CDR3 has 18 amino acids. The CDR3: CASSQDRRAGPTSSEQYF. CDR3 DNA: TGCGCCAGCAGCCAAGATAGGCGGGCCGGGCCTACAAGTTCCGAGCAGTACTTC.

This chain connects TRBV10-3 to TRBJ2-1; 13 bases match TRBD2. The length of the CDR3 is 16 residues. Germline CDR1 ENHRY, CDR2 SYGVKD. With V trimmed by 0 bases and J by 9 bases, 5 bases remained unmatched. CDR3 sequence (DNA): TGTGCCATCAGTGAGTCGATTGGACTAGCGGGAGCTGAGCAGTTCTTC. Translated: CAISESIGLAGAEQFF.

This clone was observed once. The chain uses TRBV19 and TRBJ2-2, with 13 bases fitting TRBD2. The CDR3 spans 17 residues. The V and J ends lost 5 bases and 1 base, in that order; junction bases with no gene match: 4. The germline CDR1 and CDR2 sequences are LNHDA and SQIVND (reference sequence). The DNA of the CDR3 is TGTGCCAGTAGTTCCTGGACTAGCGGGGGGAACACCGGGGAGCTGTTTTTT. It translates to CASSSWTSGGNTGELFF.

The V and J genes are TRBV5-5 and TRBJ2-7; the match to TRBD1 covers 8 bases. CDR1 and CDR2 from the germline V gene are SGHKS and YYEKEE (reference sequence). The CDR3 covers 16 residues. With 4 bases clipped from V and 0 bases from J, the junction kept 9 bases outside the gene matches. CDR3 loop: CASSMWATGGSYEQYF. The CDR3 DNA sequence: TGTGCCAGCAGCATGTGGGCCACAGGGGGCTCCTACGAGCAGTACTTC.

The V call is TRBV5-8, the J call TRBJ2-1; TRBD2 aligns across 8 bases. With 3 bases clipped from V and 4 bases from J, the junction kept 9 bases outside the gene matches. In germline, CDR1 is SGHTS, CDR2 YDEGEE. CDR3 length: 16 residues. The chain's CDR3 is CASSSRLVAGYNEQFF. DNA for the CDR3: TGTGCCAGCAGCTCCCGCTTGGTAGCGGGATACAATGAGCAGTTCTTC.